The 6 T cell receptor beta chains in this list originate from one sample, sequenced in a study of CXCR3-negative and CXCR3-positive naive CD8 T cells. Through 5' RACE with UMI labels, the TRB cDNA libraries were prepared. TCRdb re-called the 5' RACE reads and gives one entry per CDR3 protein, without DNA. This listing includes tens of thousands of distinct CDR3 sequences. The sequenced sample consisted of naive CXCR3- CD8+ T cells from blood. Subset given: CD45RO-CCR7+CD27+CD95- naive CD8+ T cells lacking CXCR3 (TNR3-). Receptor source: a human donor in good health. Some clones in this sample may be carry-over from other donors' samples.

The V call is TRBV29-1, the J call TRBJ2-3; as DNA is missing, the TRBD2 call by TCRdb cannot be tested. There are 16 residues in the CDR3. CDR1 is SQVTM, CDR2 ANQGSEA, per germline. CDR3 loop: CSVPRGVAGGTDTQYF.

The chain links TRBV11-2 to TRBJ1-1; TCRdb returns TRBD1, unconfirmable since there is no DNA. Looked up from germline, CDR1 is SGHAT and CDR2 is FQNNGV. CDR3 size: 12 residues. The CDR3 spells CASSPGQGEAFF.

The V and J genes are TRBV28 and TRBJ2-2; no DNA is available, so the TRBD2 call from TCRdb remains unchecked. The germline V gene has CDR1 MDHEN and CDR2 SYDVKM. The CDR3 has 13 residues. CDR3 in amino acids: CATRGLSPGELFF.

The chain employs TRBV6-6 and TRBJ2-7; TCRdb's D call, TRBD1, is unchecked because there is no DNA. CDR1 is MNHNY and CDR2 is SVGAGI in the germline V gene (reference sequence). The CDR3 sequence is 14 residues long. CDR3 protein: CASSQPGTGGEQYF.

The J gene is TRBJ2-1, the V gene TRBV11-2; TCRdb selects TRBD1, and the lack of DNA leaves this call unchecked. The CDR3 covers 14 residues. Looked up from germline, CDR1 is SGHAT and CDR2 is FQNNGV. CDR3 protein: CASSPGHRPFEQFF.

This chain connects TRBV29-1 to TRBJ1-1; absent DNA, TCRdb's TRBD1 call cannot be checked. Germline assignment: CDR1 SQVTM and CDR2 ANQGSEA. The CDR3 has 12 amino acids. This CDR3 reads CSHRGMNTEAFF.